Below, 21 T cell receptor beta chains from the same sample are listed, as sequenced in a study of shared clonotypes between healthy human individuals. In the naive CD8 group, cells lacked CD45RO and were positively selected for CCR7, so terminally differentiated effector memory CD45RA+ cells were left out. Measured with immunoSEQ multiplex PCR; TCRdb has only the in-frame clones, and not every one. Among about 590,000 clones listed, about 95% were seen once. Sequencing input: naive CD8+ T cells sorted from blood. These receptors were taken from a woman aged 30 to 39 in good health.

In nucleotides, the CDR3 is TGTGCCAGCAGTTACGGGGGAATGAACACTGAAGCTTTCTTT. This codes for CASSYGGMNTEAFF. This chain connects TRBV6-6 to TRBJ1-1, with TRBD1 as a possible D gene (5 bases). This CDR3 has 14 residues. Trimming removed 2 bases from V and 0 bases from J, with 7 bases in between. Per the germline V gene, CDR1 is MNHNY and CDR2 is SVGAGI (reference sequence).

CDR3 sequence reads: CASSLSSLGDTQYF. In DNA, the CDR3 is TGTGCCAGCAGCTTAAGTTCTCTAGGGGATACGCAGTATTTT. The V call is TRBV7-9, the J call TRBJ2-3; unclear D gene. Trimming removed 2 bases at V and 6 bases at J, with 12 bases between. Germline assignment: CDR1 SEHNR and CDR2 FQNEAQ (reference sequence). The CDR3 has 14 residues.

V is TRBV27 and J is TRBJ2-3; D may match TRBD1 or TRBD2 (5 bases each). Germline V gene data show CDR1 as MNHEY and CDR2 as SMNVEV (reference sequence). V dropped 6 bases and J dropped 1 base, with 14 bases sitting between them. CDR3 length equals 15 residues. The DNA of the CDR3 is TGTGCCAGCAGCTCCCTTGGGGGACGCACAGATACGCAGTATTTT. It yields the protein CASSSLGGRTDTQYF.

The V and J genes are TRBV18 and TRBJ2-2, with D possibly matching TRBD2 (5 bases). V gave up 4 bases and J gave up 1 base, with 7 bases separating them. Germline V gives CDR1 KGHSH, CDR2 LQKENI. The CDR3 is made up of 14 amino acids. The CDR3 here is CASSRAGNTGELFF. Written as DNA, the CDR3 is TGTGCCAGCTCACGCGCGGGGAACACCGGGGAGCTGTTTTTT.

The gene calls are TRBV7-6 and TRBJ1-5; 7 bases are shared with TRBD1. The CDR3 consists of 17 residues. Germline V CDR1 and CDR2: SGHVS, FNYEAQ. With V trimmed by 8 bases and J by 1 base, 14 bases remained unmatched. The CDR3 DNA sequence: TGTGCCAGCTCGGGTCAGACAGGGATCGGAAGCAATCAGCCCCAGCATTTT. Translated, it gives CASSGQTGIGSNQPQHF.

The rearrangement uses TRBV5-4 and TRBJ1-1; 11 bases map to TRBD1. V gave up 5 bases and J gave up 6 bases; unmatched junction bases: 9. Looked up from germline, CDR1 is SGHNT and CDR2 is YYREEE (reference sequence). The CDR3 is 15 amino acids. The DNA for the CDR3 is TGTGCCAGCAGGCCTGGACAGGGGGCGAAGGCTGAAGCTTTCTTT. This translates into CASRPGQGAKAEAFF.

This chain joins TRBV28 and TRBJ1-2, with D possibly TRBD1 on 6 matching bases. Trimming shortened V by 6 bases and J by 4 bases, and 18 bases separated the two germline ends. The V gene's germline CDR1 is MDHEN and CDR2 SYDVKM. There are 15 residues in the CDR3. For the CDR3, the DNA is TGTGCCAGCAGCGAAAGGGGGGCGCTGATCTATGGCTACACCTTC. Protein product: CASSERGALIYGYTF.

CDR3: CASTWTSGSYEQYF. In nucleotides, the CDR3 is TGTGCCAGCACGTGGACTAGCGGGAGTTACGAGCAGTACTTC. The chain links TRBV2 to TRBJ2-7; 13 positions match TRBD2. Unmatched junction bases numbered 4, after V lost 7 bases and J lost 4 bases. Germline CDR1 is SNHLY and CDR2 is FYNNEI. There are 14 residues in the CDR3.

V usage is TRBV6-1 and J usage is TRBJ2-3, with unresolved D. Germline V CDR1 and CDR2: MNHNS, SASEGT. The CDR3 is 13 amino acids. V lost 6 bases to trimming and J lost 5 bases, with 12 bases between them. As DNA, the CDR3 is TGTGCCAGCAGCTCACTAAGGGTAGATACGCAGTATTTT. Translating it yields CASSSLRVDTQYF.

On this clone: This same CDR3 is encoded by further DNA sequences in the sample. The genes are TRBV5-1 and TRBJ2-7; the D is unclear. Germline V CDR1 and CDR2: SGHRS, YFSETQ. Trimming cost V 0 bases and J 1 base, with 5 bases left between them. The length of the CDR3 is 13 residues. For the CDR3, the DNA is TGCGCCAGCAGCTTGGTGGGTTCCTACGAGCAGTACTTC. Its translation: CASSLVGSYEQYF.

The rearrangement uses TRBV28 and TRBJ1-2; no reliable D call. V lost 11 bases to trimming and J lost 4 bases, with 20 bases between them. In germline, CDR1 is MDHEN, CDR2 SYDVKM. The CDR3 runs 14 residues. CDR3 in amino acids: CACLRRSGRYGYTF. DNA of the CDR3: TGTGCCTGTCTGAGGAGGTCAGGACGCTATGGCTACACCTTC.

The rearrangement links TRBV7-9 to TRBJ2-7; 8 positions agree with TRBD1. V lost 6 bases to trimming and J lost 4 bases; unmatched junction nucleotides: 2. This CDR3 has 12 residues. Germline V lookup: CDR1 SEHNR, CDR2 FQNEAQ (reference sequence). CDR3 residues: CASSQGAYEQYF. CDR3 DNA: TGTGCCAGCAGTCAGGGGGCATACGAGCAGTACTTC. The variable domain in full, with the rest retrieved from reference TRBV7-9 and TRBJ2-7, is DTGVSQNPRHKITKRGQNVTFRCDPISEHNRLYWYRQTLGQGPEFLTYFQNEAQLEKSRLLSDRFSAERPKGSFSTLEIQRTEQGDSAMYLCASSQGAYEQYFGPGTRLTVT.

This sequence joins TRBV5-6 and TRBJ2-2, with D possibly called TRBD1 or TRBD2 (5 bases each). Germline V gene data show CDR1 as SGHDT and CDR2 as YYEEEE. This CDR3 has 15 amino acids. V was pared by 5 bases and J by 6 bases, with 17 bases between. This CDR3 reads CASSKGRMAAGELFF. Written as DNA, the CDR3 is TGTGCCAGCAGTAAGGGACGGATGGCGGCCGGGGAGCTGTTTTTT.

This clone is a singleton in its sample. This rearrangement joins TRBV7-2 to TRBJ2-7, with 7 bases aligning to TRBD2. V lost 5 bases, J lost 0 bases, and 7 bases stayed unmatched. CDR1 is SGHTA and CDR2 is FQGNSA in the germline V gene. The CDR3 runs 15 residues. Here the CDR3 reads CASSQATSRSYEQYF. The CDR3 bases are TGTGCCAGCAGCCAAGCGACTAGCCGCTCCTACGAGCAGTACTTC.

The V and J genes are TRBV6-5 and TRBJ2-7; TRBD1 agrees at 7 bases. CDR1 is MNHEY, CDR2 SVGAGI, per germline. The V segment lost 0 bases and the J segment 3 bases; nucleotides outside the gene matches: 8. The CDR3 totals 16 residues. The CDR3 DNA follows: TGTGCCAGCAGTTACTCGCTCCGGACAGGTCACTACGAGCAGTACTTC. This encodes CASSYSLRTGHYEQYF.

This CDR3 is CASSSSGTGKINYGYTF. Here the CDR3 DNA reads TGTGCCAGCAGCTCTTCTGGAACAGGGAAGATTAACTATGGCTACACCTTC. The chain uses TRBV11-2 and TRBJ1-2; possibly TRBD1 for D (6 bases). The CDR3 is 17 residues long. CDR1 is SGHAT and CDR2 is FQNNGV in the germline V gene. Trimming shortened V by 4 bases and J by 1 base, and 19 bases separated the two germline ends.

The genes are TRBV11-2 and TRBJ2-7; D not certain. Trimming shortened V by 0 bases and J by 3 bases, and 9 bases separated the two germline ends. The CDR3 contains 14 residues. Looked up from germline, CDR1 is SGHAT and CDR2 is FQNNGV. The CDR3 loop reads CASSLEQTLYEQYF. DNA of the CDR3: TGTGCCAGCAGCTTAGAACAGACTCTCTACGAGCAGTACTTC.

This clone is a singleton in its sample. The chain carries TRBV5-1 and TRBJ1-2; weak D call: TRBD1 (6 bases). Germline assignment: CDR1 SGHRS and CDR2 YFSETQ. CDR3 length: 15 residues. V lost 1 base to trimming and J lost 2 bases, with 12 bases between them. DNA of the CDR3: TGCGCCAGCAGCTTGACGGGGGCGCGGAACTATGGCTACACCTTC. This encodes CASSLTGARNYGYTF.

This chain uses TRBV13 with TRBJ1-2, with D tentatively TRBD1 (5 bases). This CDR3 contains 14 residues. Germline CDR1 PRHDT, CDR2 FYEKMQ (reference sequence). V lost 0 bases, J lost 3 bases, and 8 bases lay in between. CDR3 in amino acids: CASSLGGTDYGYTF. CDR3 DNA: TGTGCCAGCAGCTTAGGGGGGACGGACTATGGCTACACCTTC.

This chain links TRBV5-6 with TRBJ2-1; no definite D call. V gave up 2 bases and J gave up 11 bases, with 8 bases separating them. This CDR3 contains 11 residues. Germline assignment: CDR1 SGHDT and CDR2 YYEEEE. In DNA form, the CDR3 reads TGTGCCAGCAGCTTTGGGGTTAAGCAGTTCTTC. The encoded protein is CASSFGVKQFF.

This rearrangement joins TRBV10-3 to TRBJ2-5; 11 bases agree with TRBD1. The CDR3 sequence is 16 residues long. Trimming at V came to 0 bases and at J to 2 bases, leaving 2 bases not matched to a gene. Germline CDR1 and CDR2: ENHRY and SYGVKD. This CDR3 is CAISESGQGAQETQYF. The CDR3 region has the DNA TGTGCCATCAGTGAGTCAGGACAGGGGGCGCAAGAGACCCAGTACTTC.